The table lists the clone carrying this T cell receptor (beta chain) with a few counts. Its antigen is not identified. This specimen belongs to a study of blood T cells in healthy people across ages. Study observations and caveats: The long-lived group displayed more naive CD4+ cells, plus higher diversity, than the aged donors did. A roughly linear age-dependent decrease characterized TCR beta diversity per million T cells. Higher naive T cell percentage went strongly together with higher TCR beta diversity.

Primed by a sample-barcoded 5' primer and a J-beta primer mix, a second PCR proceeded for about 7 to 12 cycles. From each sample, at least 3 million paired-end reads containing CDR3 were obtained. Via MiXCR, TCRdb re-called the 5' RACE reads, giving one row per CDR3 protein. The sample has fewer than 1 million distinct CDR3 sequences; around two fifths are singletons. V lost 3 bases and J lost 10, with 14 bases in between. This CDR3 is 13 amino acids long. CDR1 SGHRS and CDR2 YFSETQ come from the germline V gene. The sample was blood. The V and J genes are TRBV5-1 and TRBJ2-1, with a tentative D call TRBD2 (5 bases). The clonotype originates from a man aged 55 to 70 in good health. CDR3 protein: CASSSGLSEEQFF. The CDR3 coding sequence is TGCGCCAGCAGCTCAGGACTTTCGGAGGAGCAGTTCTTC.